This entry concerns a single TCR beta chain. This entry is derived from a study of T cell responses to AZD1222 COVID-19 vaccine. Sequenced by immunoSEQ multiplex PCR; TCRdb stores in-frame clones only, minus some. The table records 140,000 or so clones, about 90% of them present only once. Trimming shortened V by 5 bases and J by 0 bases, and 13 bases separated the two germline ends. CDR1 and CDR2 from the germline V gene are LNHDA and SQIVND (reference sequence). This CDR3 region has 16 residues. The source of this sequence is an adult who received the MenACWY meningococcal vaccine as a control. The sequencing here drew on peripheral blood, taken 28 days after the second dose of the MenACWY control vaccine. V gene TRBV19 combines with J gene TRBJ2-2, with D perhaps matching TRBD1 or TRBD2 (5 bases each). The CDR3 reads CASSQTGTANTGELFF. CDR3 nucleotides: TGTGCCAGTAGTCAAACCGGGACGGCGAACACCGGGGAGCTGTTTTTT.